This T cell receptor (beta chain) is drawn from a study of beta chain features in type 1 diabetes. The CDR3 is 14 amino acids. Germline CDR1 and CDR2: MNHEY and SMNVEV (reference sequence). V shed 3 bases and J shed 6 bases, with 15 bases lying between them. A single count supports this clone. Antigen: not known. Reverse transcribing all isolated RNA meant expressed TCRB transcripts were sequenced. Produced via immunoSEQ multiplex PCR; TCRdb's table is partial and in-frame only. The sample includes approximately 380,000 clones, approximately 15% of them seen just once. General observations from the study: Patients' naive, central memory and Treg TCRB repertoires seemed closer to one another than those of healthy donors.

The TCR comes from a young woman in good health. The chain has TRBV27 and TRBJ2-7, with D possibly TRBD2 on 6 matching bases. Sequenced input: naive CD4+ T cells from blood. DNA of the CDR3: TGTGCCAGCAGTTTTACGCCTAGCGCCTCCGAGCAGTACTTC. This sequence encodes CASSFTPSASEQYF.